The 12 T cell receptor beta chains presented below share a single source sample, sequenced in a study of CD8 T cells in ankylosing spondylitis. TCRdb called the 5' RACE reads again in MiXCR, with one record for every CDR3 protein. The sample contains 350,000 or so distinct CDR3 sequences, about 15% of which appear only once. Sequences were obtained from blood, either unsorted or a sorted T cell fraction (not recorded which). Every receptor here comes from a male donor with ankylosing spondylitis or in good health (not recorded which).

This clonotype was seen only a few times. V gene TRBV5-5 combines with J gene TRBJ2-6, with D unclear. There are 15 residues in the CDR3. Trimming cost V 6 bases and J 3 bases, with 13 bases left between them. Germline CDR1 reads SGHKS; CDR2 reads YYEKEE (reference sequence). For the CDR3, the DNA is TGTGCCAGCACCATAAGCTTCTATGGGGCCAACGTCCTGACTTTC. It encodes CASTISFYGANVLTF.

This clonotype showed up just a few times. CDR3 residues: CSARDAAGRADTQYF. CDR3 coding DNA: TGCAGTGCTAGAGATGCGGCAGGCCGAGCAGATACGCAGTATTTT. This sequence joins TRBV20-1 and TRBJ2-3; D unclear. This CDR3 region has 15 residues. Trimming pared 0 bases from V and 4 bases from J, leaving 14 bases between. Germline CDR1 reads DFQATT; CDR2 reads SNEGSKA (reference sequence).

The sample holds a few counts of this clonotype. J is TRBJ1-1 and V is TRBV20-1; the D gene is possibly TRBD1 (5 bases). The CDR3 is 13 residues long. Trimming cost V 0 bases and J 8 bases, with 13 bases left between them. Germline lookup yields CDR1 DFQATT and CDR2 SNEGSKA (reference sequence). CDR3 nucleotide sequence: TGCAGTGCTAGAGAGGAACCGGGACGGGAAGCTTTCTTT. Its protein product is CSAREEPGREAFF.

This clonotype showed up just a few times. The V call is TRBV20-1, the J call TRBJ1-1, with D maybe TRBD1 (6 bases). Germline assignment: CDR1 DFQATT and CDR2 SNEGSKA (reference sequence). V lost 5 bases and J 4 bases, leaving 20 bases between the germline ends. The CDR3 loop spans 15 amino acids. The CDR3 protein is CSAPRRGRGGTEAFF. DNA for the CDR3: TGCAGTGCTCCCCGGCGGGGGCGGGGGGGCACTGAAGCTTTCTTT.

This clonotype was detected only a few times. This chain connects TRBV7-2 to TRBJ2-2; tentative D call: TRBD2 (5 bases). CDR1 SGHTA and CDR2 FQGNSA come from the germline V gene. V was shortened by 5 bases and J by 1 base, with 14 bases between the two germline ends. The length of the CDR3 is 16 residues. The CDR3 nucleotides are TGTGCCAGCAGCCCCCCCGGGCGGGTGAACACCGGGGAGCTGTTTTTT. This codes for CASSPPGRVNTGELFF.

The rearrangement links TRBV7-9 to TRBJ1-2; TRBD1 is a possible D gene (5 bases). The germline V and J ends were trimmed by 1 base and 5 bases, with 17 bases remaining between them. This CDR3 spans 16 amino acids. From germline, CDR1 is SEHNR and CDR2 FQNEAQ (reference sequence). CDR3 sequence: CASSLGAPTVEYGYTF. DNA for the CDR3: TGTGCCAGCAGCTTAGGGGCCCCGACAGTGGAGTATGGCTACACCTTC.

This chain links TRBV5-1 with TRBJ2-3; D unclear. Germline-derived CDR1 and CDR2 are SGHRS and YFSETQ. The CDR3 totals 14 residues. The V end lost 4 bases, the J end lost 2 bases, and 11 bases lay between the germline ends. The CDR3 is CASSGAGPTDTQYF. Written as DNA, the CDR3 is TGCGCCAGCAGCGGAGCCGGACCCACAGATACGCAGTATTTT.

This clonotype has a handful of counts. The rearrangement joins TRBV6-5 to TRBJ2-3, with 12 bases identical to TRBD2. The CDR3 is 18 amino acids. Per germline, CDR1 MNHEY and CDR2 SVGAGI. V shed 2 bases, J shed 9 bases, and the junction held 15 bases outside the gene matches. CDR3 nucleotides: TGTGCCAGCAGTTACGACGCCCCTAGCGGGAGGGCGGTGTGGACGCAGTATTTT. Translated: CASSYDAPSGRAVWTQYF.

The rearrangement joins TRBV6-5 to TRBJ2-3, with D unclear. Trimming removed 2 bases from V and 5 bases from J, with 14 bases in between. The CDR3 has 15 residues. CDR1 MNHEY and CDR2 SVGAGI come from the germline V gene. This chain's CDR3 is CASSYSSPTVDTQYF. CDR3 nucleotide sequence: TGTGCCAGCAGTTACAGCAGCCCCACTGTAGATACGCAGTATTTT.

The CDR3: CASSLTSVDYEQYF. For the CDR3, the DNA is TGTGCCAGCAGCTTGACTAGCGTAGACTACGAGCAGTACTTC. V is TRBV5-6 and J is TRBJ2-7; 7 bases agree with TRBD2. V shed 1 base and J 3 bases; nucleotides not matched to a gene: 4. This CDR3 has 14 residues. Germline V gives CDR1 SGHDT, CDR2 YYEEEE. Supplemented by reference TRBV5-6 and TRBJ2-7, the full variable domain reads DAGVTQSPTHLIKTRGQQVTLRCSPKSGHDTVSWYQQALGQGPQFIFQYYEEEERQRGNFPDRFSGHQFPNYSSELNVNALLLGDSALYLCASSLTSVDYEQYFGPGTRLTVT.

This clonotype was seen many times. The gene calls are TRBV11-3 and TRBJ1-4, with TRBD1 matching 8 bases. The length of the CDR3 is 15 residues. Germline-derived CDR1 and CDR2 are SGHNT and YENEEA. V was clipped by 3 bases and J by 4 bases; unmatched bases: 4. In DNA form, the CDR3 reads TGTGCCAGCAGCTTTGGACAGGGCGGTAATGAAAAACTGTTTTTT. It encodes CASSFGQGGNEKLFF.

This clonotype occurred many times. The chain combines TRBV7-2 with TRBJ2-7; D may correspond to TRBD1 or TRBD2 (6 bases each). Germline values: CDR1 SGHTA, CDR2 FQGNSA. V gave up 1 base and J gave up 3 bases, with 13 bases separating them. This CDR3 has 15 residues. CDR3 sequence: CASSLDGGLNYEQYF. The CDR3 DNA reads TGTGCCAGCAGCTTAGACGGGGGCCTGAACTACGAGCAGTACTTC.